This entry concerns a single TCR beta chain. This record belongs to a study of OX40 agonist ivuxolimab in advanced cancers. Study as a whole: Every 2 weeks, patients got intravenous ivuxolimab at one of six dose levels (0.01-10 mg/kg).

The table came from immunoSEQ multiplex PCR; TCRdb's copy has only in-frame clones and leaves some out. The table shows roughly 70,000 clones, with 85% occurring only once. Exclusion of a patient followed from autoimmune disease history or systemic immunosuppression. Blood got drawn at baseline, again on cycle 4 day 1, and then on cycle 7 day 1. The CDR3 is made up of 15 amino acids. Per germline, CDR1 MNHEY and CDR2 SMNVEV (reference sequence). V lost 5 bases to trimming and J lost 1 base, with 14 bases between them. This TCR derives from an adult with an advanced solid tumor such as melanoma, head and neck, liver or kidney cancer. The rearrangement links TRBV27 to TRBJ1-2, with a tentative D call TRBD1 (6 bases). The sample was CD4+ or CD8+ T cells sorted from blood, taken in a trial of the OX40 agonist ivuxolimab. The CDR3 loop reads CASSGDIRFNYGYTF. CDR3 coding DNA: TGTGCCAGCAGTGGGGACATCCGTTTTAACTATGGCTACACCTTC.